The text below deals with one TCR beta chain. Its specificity is unknown. Researchers took RNA transcripts and amplified the TCR beta CDR3 regions from them. Primed by the HTBI set, a first-round RT-PCR was run on the TCR CDR3. TCRdb reanalysed the multiplex PCR reads using MiXCR and keeps one entry per CDR3 protein. Of about 740,000 distinct CDR3 sequences in the sample, around 15% were seen once. Each patient was aged 18 to 65 and had newly diagnosed hyperthyroidism of under 2 months' duration. The sample originates from a study of T cells in Graves' hyperthyroidism and ophthalmopathy. On the study more broadly: Peripheral blood was secured at the point of initial diagnosis, before any treatment.

Study-wide results and caveats: Ophthalmopathy was model-predicted a median roughly 6.3 months pre-onset.

Material: blood. The TCR sequence derives from a woman younger than 35 with Graves' hyperthyroidism.

For the CDR3, the DNA is TGCGCCAGCAGCCAAGTTTTCCGGACCCAGGCGGACTATGGCTACACCTTC. Amino acid sequence: CASSQVFRTQADYGYTF. The chain couples TRBV4-1 to TRBJ1-2; D ambiguous. This CDR3 region has 17 residues. Trimming took 1 base from V and 3 from J, leaving 18 bases between them. Germline CDR1 MGHRA, CDR2 YSYEKL.